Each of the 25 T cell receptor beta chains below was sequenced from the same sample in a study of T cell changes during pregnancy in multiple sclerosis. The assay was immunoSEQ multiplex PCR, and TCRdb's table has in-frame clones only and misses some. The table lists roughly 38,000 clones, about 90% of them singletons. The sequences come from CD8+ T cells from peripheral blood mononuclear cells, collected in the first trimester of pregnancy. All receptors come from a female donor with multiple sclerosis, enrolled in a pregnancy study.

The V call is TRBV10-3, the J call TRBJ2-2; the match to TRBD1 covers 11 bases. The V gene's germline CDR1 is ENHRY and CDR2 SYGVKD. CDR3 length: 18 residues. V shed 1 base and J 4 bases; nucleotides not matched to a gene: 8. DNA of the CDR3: TGTGCCATCAGTGAGTTTACCGGGACAGGGGGATTCACCGGGGAGCTGTTTTTT. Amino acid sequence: CAISEFTGTGGFTGELFF.

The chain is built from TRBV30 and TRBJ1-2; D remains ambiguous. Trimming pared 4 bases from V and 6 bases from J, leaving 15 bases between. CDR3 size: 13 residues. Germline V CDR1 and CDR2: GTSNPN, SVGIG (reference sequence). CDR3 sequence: CAWTPGLEDGYTF. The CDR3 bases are TGTGCCTGGACTCCAGGACTCGAGGATGGCTACACCTTC.

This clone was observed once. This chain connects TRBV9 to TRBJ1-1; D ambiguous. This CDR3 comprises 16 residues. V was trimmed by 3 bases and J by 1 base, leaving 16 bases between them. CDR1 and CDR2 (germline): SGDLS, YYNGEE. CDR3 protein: CASSAPFGVGNTEAFF. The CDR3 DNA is TGTGCCAGCAGCGCACCATTCGGGGTTGGGAACACTGAAGCTTTCTTT.

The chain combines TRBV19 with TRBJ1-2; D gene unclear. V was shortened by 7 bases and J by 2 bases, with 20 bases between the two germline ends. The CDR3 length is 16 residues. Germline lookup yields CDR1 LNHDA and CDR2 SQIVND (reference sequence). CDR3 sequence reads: CASTPLRVLGNYGYTF. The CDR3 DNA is TGTGCCAGTACCCCCCTGAGGGTCTTGGGCAACTATGGCTACACCTTC.

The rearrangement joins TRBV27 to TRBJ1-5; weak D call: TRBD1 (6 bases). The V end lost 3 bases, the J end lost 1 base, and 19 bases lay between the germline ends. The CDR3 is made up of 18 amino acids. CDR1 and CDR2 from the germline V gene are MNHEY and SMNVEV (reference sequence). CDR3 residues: CASSFLSLGGASNQPQHF. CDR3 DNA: TGTGCCAGCAGTTTTTTATCCCTGGGGGGGGCGAGCAATCAGCCCCAGCATTTT.

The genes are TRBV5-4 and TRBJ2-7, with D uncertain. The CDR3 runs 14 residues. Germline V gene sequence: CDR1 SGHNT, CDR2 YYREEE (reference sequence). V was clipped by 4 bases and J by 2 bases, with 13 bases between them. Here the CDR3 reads CASSPSRSTYEQYF. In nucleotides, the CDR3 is TGTGCCAGCAGCCCGTCGCGGTCCACCTACGAGCAGTACTTC.

In DNA form, the CDR3 reads TGCGCCAGCAGCCCGCTGACAGGGAATTCACCCCTCCACTTT. Translating it yields CASSPLTGNSPLHF. This chain links TRBV5-1 with TRBJ1-6; 7 bases match TRBD1. The CDR3 has 14 residues. The germline V gene encodes CDR1 SGHRS and CDR2 YFSETQ. V gave up 4 bases and J gave up 7 bases; unmatched junction bases: 5.

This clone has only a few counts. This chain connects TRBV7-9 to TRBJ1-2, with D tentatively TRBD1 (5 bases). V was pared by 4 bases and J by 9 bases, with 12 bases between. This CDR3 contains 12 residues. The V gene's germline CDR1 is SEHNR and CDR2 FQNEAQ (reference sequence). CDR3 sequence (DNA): TGTGCCAGCAGCTCCCTGGGGCGTCGCTACACCTTC. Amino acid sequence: CASSSLGRRYTF.

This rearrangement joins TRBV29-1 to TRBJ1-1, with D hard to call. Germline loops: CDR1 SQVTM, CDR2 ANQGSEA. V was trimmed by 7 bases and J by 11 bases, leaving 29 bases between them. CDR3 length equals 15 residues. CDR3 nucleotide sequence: TGCAGCGCCACGCGAAGGAGTTCTGTGGAAGCTTCGGCTTTCTTT. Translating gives CSATRRSSVEASAFF.

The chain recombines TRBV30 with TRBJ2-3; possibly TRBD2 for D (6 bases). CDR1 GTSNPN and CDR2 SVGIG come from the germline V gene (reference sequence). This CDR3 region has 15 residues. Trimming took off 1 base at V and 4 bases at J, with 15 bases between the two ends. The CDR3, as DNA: TGTGCCTGGAGTGGGCCCTCGGGAGCGGCAGATACGCAGTATTTT. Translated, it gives CAWSGPSGAADTQYF.

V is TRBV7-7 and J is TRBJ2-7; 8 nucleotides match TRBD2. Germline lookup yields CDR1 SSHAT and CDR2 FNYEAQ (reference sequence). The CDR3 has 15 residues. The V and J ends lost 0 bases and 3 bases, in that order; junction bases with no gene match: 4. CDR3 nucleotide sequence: TGTGCCAGCAGCTTAGCGAGTAGCGGGGACTACGAGCAGTACTTC. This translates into CASSLASSGDYEQYF.

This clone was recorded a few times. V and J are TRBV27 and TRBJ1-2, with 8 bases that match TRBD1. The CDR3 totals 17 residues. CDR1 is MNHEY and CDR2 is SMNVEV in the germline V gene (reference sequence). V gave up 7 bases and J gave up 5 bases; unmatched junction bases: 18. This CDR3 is CASTHLPGGSILYGYTF. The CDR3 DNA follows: TGTGCCAGCACCCATCTTCCAGGGGGCTCTATATTGTATGGCTACACCTTC.

The CDR3: CASSLATGVTFLNEKLFF. The CDR3 DNA sequence: TGTGCCAGCAGCTTGGCTACAGGGGTGACTTTCCTGAATGAAAAACTGTTTTTT. The V and J genes are TRBV5-8 and TRBJ1-4, with TRBD1 matching over 7 bases. CDR3 length: 18 residues. Germline values: CDR1 SGHTS, CDR2 YDEGEE. V trimming: 0 bases; J trimming: 5 bases; junction bases outside the gene matches: 13.

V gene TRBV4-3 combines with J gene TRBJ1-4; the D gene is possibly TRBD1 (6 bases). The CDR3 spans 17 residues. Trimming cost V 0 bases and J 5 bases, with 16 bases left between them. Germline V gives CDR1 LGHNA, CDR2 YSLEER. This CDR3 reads CASSQDSAGAGNEKLFF. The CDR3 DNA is TGCGCCAGCAGCCAAGATTCGGCGGGGGCGGGGAATGAAAAACTGTTTTTT.

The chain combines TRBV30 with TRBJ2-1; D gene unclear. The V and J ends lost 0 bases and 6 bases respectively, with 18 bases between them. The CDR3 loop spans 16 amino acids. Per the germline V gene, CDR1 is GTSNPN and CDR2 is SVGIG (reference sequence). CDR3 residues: CAWSVRFGFRSNEQFF. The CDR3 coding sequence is TGTGCCTGGAGTGTGCGTTTTGGTTTTCGGTCCAATGAGCAGTTCTTC.

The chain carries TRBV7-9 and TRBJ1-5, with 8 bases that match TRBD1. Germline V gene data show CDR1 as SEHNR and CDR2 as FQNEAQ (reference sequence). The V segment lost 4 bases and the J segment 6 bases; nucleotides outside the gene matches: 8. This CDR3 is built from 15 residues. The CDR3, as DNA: TGTGCCAGCAGCTCGGACAGGGAGTGGGGTCAGCCCCAGCATTTT. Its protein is CASSSDREWGQPQHF.

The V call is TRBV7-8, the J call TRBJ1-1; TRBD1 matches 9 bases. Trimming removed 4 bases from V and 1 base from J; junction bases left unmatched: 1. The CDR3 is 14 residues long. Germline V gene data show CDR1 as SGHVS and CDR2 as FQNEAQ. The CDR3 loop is CASSWDRANTEAFF. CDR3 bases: TGTGCCAGCAGCTGGGACAGGGCGAACACTGAAGCTTTCTTT. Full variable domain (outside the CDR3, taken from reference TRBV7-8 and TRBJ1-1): GAGVSQSPRYKVAKRGQDVALRCDPISGHVSLFWYQQALGQGPEFLTYFQNEAQLDKSGLPSDRFFAERPEGSVSTLKIQRTQQEDSAVYLCASSWDRANTEAFFGQGTRLTVV.

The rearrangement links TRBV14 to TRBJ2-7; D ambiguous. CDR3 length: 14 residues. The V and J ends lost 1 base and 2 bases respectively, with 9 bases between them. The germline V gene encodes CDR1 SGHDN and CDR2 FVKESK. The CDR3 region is CASSQGLGAYEQYF. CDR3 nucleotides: TGTGCCAGCAGCCAAGGCCTCGGAGCCTACGAGCAGTACTTC.

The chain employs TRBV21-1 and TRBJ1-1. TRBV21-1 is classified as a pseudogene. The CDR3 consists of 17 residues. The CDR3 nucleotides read TGTGCCAGCAGCAAAGTGAAGCGGCTTAGGATTCTCACTGAAGCTTTCTTT. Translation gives CASSKVKRLRILTEAFF.

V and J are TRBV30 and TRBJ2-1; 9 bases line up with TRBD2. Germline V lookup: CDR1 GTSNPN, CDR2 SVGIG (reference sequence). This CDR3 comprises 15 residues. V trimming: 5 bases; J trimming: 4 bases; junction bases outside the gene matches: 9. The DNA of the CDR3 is TGTGCCTGGGAGGCTTTGAGCGGGGGGTACAATGAGCAGTTCTTC. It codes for CAWEALSGGYNEQFF.

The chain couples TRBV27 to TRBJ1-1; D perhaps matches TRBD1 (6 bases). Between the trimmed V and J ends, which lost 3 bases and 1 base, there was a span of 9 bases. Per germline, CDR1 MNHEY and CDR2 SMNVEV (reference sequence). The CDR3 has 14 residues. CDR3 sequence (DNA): TGTGCCAGCAGTTTCACGGGACAGAACACTGAAGCTTTCTTT. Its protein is CASSFTGQNTEAFF.

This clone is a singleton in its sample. For the CDR3, the DNA is TGTGCCAGCAGCTTAGAGGCAGGGGTGGGCACTGAAGCTTTCTTT. Its translation is CASSLEAGVGTEAFF. The V gene is TRBV7-9, the J gene TRBJ1-1; weak D call: TRBD1 (6 bases). This CDR3 region has 15 residues. V was clipped by 1 base and J by 4 bases, with 13 bases between them. CDR1 and CDR2 from the germline V gene are SEHNR and FQNEAQ (reference sequence).

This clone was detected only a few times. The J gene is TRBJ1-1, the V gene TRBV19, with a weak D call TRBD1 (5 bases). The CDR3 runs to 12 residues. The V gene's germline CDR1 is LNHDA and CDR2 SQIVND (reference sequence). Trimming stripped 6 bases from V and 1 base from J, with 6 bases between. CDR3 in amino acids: CASRTGNTEAFF. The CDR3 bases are TGTGCCAGTAGAACAGGGAACACTGAAGCTTTCTTT.

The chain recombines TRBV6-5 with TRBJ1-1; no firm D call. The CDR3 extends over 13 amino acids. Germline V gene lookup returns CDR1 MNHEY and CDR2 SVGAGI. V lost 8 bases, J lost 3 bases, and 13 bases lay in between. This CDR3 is CASGYRRDTEAFF. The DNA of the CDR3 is TGTGCCAGCGGGTATAGGAGGGACACTGAAGCTTTCTTT.

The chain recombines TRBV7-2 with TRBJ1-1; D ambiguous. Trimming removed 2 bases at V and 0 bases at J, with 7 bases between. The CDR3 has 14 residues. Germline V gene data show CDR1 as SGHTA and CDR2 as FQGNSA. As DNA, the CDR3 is TGTGCCAGCAGCTTACCCGGGTTGAACACTGAAGCTTTCTTT. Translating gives CASSLPGLNTEAFF.